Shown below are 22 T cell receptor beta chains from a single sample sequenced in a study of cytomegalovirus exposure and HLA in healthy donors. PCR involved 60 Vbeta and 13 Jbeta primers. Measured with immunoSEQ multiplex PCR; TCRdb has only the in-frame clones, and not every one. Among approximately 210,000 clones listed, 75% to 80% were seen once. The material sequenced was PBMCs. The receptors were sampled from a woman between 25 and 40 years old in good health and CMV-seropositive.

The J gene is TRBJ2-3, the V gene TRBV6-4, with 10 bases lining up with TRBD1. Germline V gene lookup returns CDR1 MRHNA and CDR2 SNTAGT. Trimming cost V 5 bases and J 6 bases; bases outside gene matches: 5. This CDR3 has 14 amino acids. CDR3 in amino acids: CASSPDRGVDTQYF. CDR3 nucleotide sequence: TGTGCCAGCAGTCCGGACAGGGGGGTGGATACGCAGTATTTT.

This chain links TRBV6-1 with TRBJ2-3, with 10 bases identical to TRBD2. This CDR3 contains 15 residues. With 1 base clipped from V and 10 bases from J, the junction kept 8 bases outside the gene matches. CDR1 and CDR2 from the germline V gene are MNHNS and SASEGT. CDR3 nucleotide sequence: TGTGCCAGCAGTGAAGGACTAGCGGGTGGGGACGCGCAGTATTTT. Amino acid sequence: CASSEGLAGGDAQYF.

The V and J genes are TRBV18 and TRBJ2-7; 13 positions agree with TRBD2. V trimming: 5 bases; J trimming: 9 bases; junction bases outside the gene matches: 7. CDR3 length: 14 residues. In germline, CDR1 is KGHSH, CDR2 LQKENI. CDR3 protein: CASSTTGLAGAQYF. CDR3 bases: TGTGCCAGCTCAACCACTGGACTAGCGGGGGCGCAGTACTTC.

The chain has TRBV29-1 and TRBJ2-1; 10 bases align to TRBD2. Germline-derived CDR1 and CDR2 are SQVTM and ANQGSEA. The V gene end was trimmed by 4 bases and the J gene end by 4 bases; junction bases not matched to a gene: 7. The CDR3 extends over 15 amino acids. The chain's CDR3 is CSVVSGRGRYNEQFF. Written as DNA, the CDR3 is TGCAGCGTTGTAAGCGGGAGGGGAAGGTACAATGAGCAGTTCTTC.

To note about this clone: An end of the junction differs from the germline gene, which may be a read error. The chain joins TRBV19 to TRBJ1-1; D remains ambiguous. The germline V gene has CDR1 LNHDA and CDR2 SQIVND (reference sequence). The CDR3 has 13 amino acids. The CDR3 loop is CASSIAQNAEAFF. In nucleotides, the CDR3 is TGTGCCAGTAGTATTGCACAGAACGCTGAAGCTTTCTTT.

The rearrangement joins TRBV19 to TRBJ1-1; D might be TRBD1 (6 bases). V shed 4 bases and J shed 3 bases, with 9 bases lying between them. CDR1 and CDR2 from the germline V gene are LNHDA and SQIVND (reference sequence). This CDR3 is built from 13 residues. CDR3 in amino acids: CASSSYRDTEAFF. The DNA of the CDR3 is TGTGCCAGTAGTAGCTACAGGGACACTGAAGCTTTCTTT.

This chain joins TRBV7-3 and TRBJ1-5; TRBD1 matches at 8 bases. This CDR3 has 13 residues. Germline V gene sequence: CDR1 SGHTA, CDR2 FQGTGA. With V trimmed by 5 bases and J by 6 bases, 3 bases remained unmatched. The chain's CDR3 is CASSLDRGQPQHF. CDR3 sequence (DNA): TGTGCCAGCAGCCTCGACAGGGGTCAGCCCCAGCATTTT.

The CDR3 DNA reads TGTGCCAGCAGCTTTTTACAGGCCCACGAGCAGTACTTC. It yields the protein CASSFLQAHEQYF. The rearrangement joins TRBV7-2 to TRBJ2-7, with D perhaps matching TRBD1 (5 bases). From germline, CDR1 is SGHTA and CDR2 FQGNSA. Trimming pared 3 bases from V and 5 bases from J, leaving 11 bases between. The CDR3 is 13 residues long.

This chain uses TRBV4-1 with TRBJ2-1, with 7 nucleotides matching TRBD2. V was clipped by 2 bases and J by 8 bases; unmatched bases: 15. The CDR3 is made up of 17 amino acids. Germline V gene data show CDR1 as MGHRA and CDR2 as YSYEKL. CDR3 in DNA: TGCGCCAGCAGCCAACGGGGGAGGGCCTCGGGGGGAGATGAGCAGTTCTTC. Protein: CASSQRGRASGGDEQFF.

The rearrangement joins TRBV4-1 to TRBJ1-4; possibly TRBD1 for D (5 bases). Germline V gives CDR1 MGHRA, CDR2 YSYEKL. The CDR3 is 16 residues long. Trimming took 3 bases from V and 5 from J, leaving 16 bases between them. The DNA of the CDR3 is TGCGCCAGCAGCCAGGGGTGGGGCGCCGGGAATGAAAAACTGTTTTTT. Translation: CASSQGWGAGNEKLFF.

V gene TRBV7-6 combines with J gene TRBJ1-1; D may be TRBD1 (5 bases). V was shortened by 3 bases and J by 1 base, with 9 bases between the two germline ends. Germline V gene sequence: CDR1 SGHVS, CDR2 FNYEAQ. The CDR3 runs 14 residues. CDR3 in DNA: TGTGCCAGCAGCTTCGGAGGGGCGAACACTGAAGCTTTCTTT. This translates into CASSFGGANTEAFF.

CDR3 in amino acids: CASSLEGVSYEQYF. DNA of the CDR3: TGTGCCAGCAGCTTAGAGGGGGTTTCCTACGAGCAGTACTTC. This chain uses TRBV7-9 with TRBJ2-7, with D possibly matching TRBD1 (6 bases). V was trimmed by 1 base and J by 1 base, leaving 8 bases between them. The CDR3 covers 14 residues. Germline V gives CDR1 SEHNR, CDR2 FQNEAQ (reference sequence).

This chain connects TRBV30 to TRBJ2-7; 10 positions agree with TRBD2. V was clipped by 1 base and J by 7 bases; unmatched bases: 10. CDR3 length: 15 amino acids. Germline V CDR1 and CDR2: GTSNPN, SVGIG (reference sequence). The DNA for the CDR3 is TGTGCCTGGAGTGCCCTACTAGCGGGGAAGGGTGAGCAGTACTTC. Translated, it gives CAWSALLAGKGEQYF. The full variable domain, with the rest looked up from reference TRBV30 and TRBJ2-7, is SQTIHQWPATLVQPVGSPLSLECTVEGTSNPNLYWYRQAAGRGLQLLFYSVGIGQISSEVPQNLSASRPQDRQFILSSKKLLLSDSGFYLCAWSALLAGKGEQYFGPGTRLTVT.

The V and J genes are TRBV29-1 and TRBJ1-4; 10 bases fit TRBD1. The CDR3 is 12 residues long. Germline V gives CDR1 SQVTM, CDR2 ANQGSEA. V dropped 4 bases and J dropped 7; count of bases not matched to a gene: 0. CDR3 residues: CSVGTGGEKLFF. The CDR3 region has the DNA TGCAGCGTTGGGACAGGGGGTGAAAAACTGTTTTTT.

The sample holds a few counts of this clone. The CDR3 sequence: CASSQDSTGLRQYF. The CDR3 DNA is TGTGCCAGCAGCCAAGACTCGACAGGGTTAAGGCAGTACTTC. The V gene is TRBV14, the J gene TRBJ2-7; TRBD1 matches 7 bases. This CDR3 region has 14 residues. Germline trimming cut 0 bases from V and 9 bases from J; bases unmatched to any gene: 8. Germline V gives CDR1 SGHDN, CDR2 FVKESK.

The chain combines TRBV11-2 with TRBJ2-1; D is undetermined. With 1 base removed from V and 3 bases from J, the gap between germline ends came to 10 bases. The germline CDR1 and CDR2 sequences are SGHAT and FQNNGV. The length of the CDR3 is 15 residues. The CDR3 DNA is TGTGCCAGCAGCTTAGTACGGTCCATCTACAATGAGCAGTTCTTC. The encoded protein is CASSLVRSIYNEQFF.

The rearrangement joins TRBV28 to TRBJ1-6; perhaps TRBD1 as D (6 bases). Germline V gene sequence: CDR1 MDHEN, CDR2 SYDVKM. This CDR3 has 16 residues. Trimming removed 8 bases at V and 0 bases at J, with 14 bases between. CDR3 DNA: TGTGCCAGCCTTACCGGACAGAGCTCCTATAATTCACCCCTCCACTTT. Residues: CASLTGQSSYNSPLHF. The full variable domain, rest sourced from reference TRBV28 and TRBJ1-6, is DVKVTQSSRYLVKRTGEKVFLECVQDMDHENMFWYRQDPGLGLRLIYFSYDVKMKEKGDIPEGYSVSREKKERFSLILESASTNQTSMYLCASLTGQSSYNSPLHFGNGTRLTVT.

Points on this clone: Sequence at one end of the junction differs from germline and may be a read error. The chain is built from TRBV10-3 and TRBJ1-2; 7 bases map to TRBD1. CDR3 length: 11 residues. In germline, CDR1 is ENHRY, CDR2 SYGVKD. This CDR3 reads CAISESRGLRF. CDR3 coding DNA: TGTGCCATCAGTGAGTCGAGGGGGCTACGATTC.

CDR3 sequence (DNA): TGCGCCAGCAGCGTAAGGACAGCAACCTACAATGAGCAGTTCTTC. Protein sequence: CASSVRTATYNEQFF. The chain links TRBV5-1 to TRBJ2-1, with D possibly TRBD1 on 6 matching bases. CDR3 length equals 15 residues. V was cut by 4 bases and J by 2 bases, with 13 bases left in between. Germline V gives CDR1 SGHRS, CDR2 YFSETQ.

The CDR3, as DNA: TGTGCCAGCAGCCGCGGACTAGCGGGGAGCACAGATACGCAGTATTTT. Its protein is CASSRGLAGSTDTQYF. The V and J genes are TRBV5-4 and TRBJ2-3; the match to TRBD2 covers 12 bases. Germline lookup yields CDR1 SGHNT and CDR2 YYREEE (reference sequence). V was clipped by 4 bases and J by 0 bases; unmatched bases: 3. The length of the CDR3 is 16 residues.

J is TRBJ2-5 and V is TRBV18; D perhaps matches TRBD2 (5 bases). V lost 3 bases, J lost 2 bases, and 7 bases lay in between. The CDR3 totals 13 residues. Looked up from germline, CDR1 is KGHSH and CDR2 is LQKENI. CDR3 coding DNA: TGTGCCAGCTCACCGAGACTACAAGAGACCCAGTACTTC. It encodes CASSPRLQETQYF.

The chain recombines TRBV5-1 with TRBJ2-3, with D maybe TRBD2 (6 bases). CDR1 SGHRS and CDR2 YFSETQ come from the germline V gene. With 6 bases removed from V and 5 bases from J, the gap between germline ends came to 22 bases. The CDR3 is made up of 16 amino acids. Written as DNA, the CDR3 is TGCGCCAGCACCGGGGGAATTGGAGGGTCGGGAGATACGCAGTATTTT. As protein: CASTGGIGGSGDTQYF.